A single T cell receptor (beta chain) is shown here with its context. Its antigen is undetermined. V lost 6 bases and J 5 bases, leaving 14 bases between the germline ends. The CDR3 runs to 13 residues. TCRdb used MiXCR to reprocess the RT-PCR reads, holding one entry per CDR3 protein. The data hold a few hundred thousand distinct CDR3 sequences, with 14% observed a single time. This entry belongs to a study of response to subunit inactivated influenza vaccine. General observations from the study: The authors proposed limited new T cell recruitment per seasonal influenza vaccination.

The origin of this receptor is a man between 45 and 60 years old who received an inactivated influenza vaccine. The gene calls are TRBV12-3 or TRBV12-4 and TRBJ2-7; D unclear. The source material was PBMCs from blood, sampled 11 to 12 days after vaccination. The CDR3 nucleotides read TGTGCCAGCAGCCGTCCCACAGATAACGAGCAGTACTTC. This gives the protein CASSRPTDNEQYF.